One sample yielded the 29 T cell receptor beta chains listed below, sequenced in a study of blood T cell repertoires in COVID-19. Produced via immunoSEQ multiplex PCR; TCRdb's table is partial and in-frame only. The sample lists about 200,000 clones, approximately 90% occurring once. The sequenced sample was peripheral blood. The receptors originated from an older man with acute or convalescent COVID-19.

The genes are TRBV30 and TRBJ1-5, with D possibly being TRBD1 (6 bases). V was cut by 5 bases and J by 7 bases, with 15 bases left in between. Germline CDR1 and CDR2: GTSNPN and SVGIG (reference sequence). The CDR3 contains 13 residues. This chain's CDR3 is CAWGGGPGQPQHF. CDR3 sequence (DNA): TGTGCCTGGGGCGGGGGGCCAGGGCAGCCCCAGCATTTT.

The chain recombines TRBV4-2 with TRBJ2-7, with TRBD2 identical over 8 bases. J lost 3 bases, V lost 4 bases, and 5 bases had no gene match. The CDR3 consists of 14 residues. The germline V gene has CDR1 LGHNA and CDR2 YNFKEQ. The DNA of the CDR3 is TGTGCCAGCAGCCTCCCGGGACTAGGCTACGAGCAGTACTTC. Amino acids: CASSLPGLGYEQYF.

The chain's CDR3 is CASSSLDRGRSPLHF. CDR3 nucleotides: TGTGCCAGCAGTTCCCTGGACAGGGGGCGATCACCCCTCCACTTT. The chain links TRBV6-6 to TRBJ1-6; the match to TRBD1 covers 11 bases. Germline-derived CDR1 and CDR2 are MNHNY and SVGAGI (reference sequence). The junction had 6 bases not matched to a gene; V was cut back by 4 bases and J by 10 bases. This CDR3 has 15 residues.

This clone came up a few times. The chain combines TRBV5-1 with TRBJ1-3, with D perhaps TRBD1 (6 bases). The CDR3 sequence is 14 residues long. Trimming took off 2 bases at V and 8 bases at J, with 14 bases between the two ends. Germline CDR1 SGHRS, CDR2 YFSETQ. The CDR3 DNA reads TGCGCCAGCAGCTTAGGACAGTTTTGGGACACCATATATTTT. It yields the protein CASSLGQFWDTIYF.

The V and J genes are TRBV29-1 and TRBJ2-3; 10 nucleotides align to TRBD2. CDR3 size: 15 residues. Germline-derived CDR1 and CDR2 are SQVTM and ANQGSEA. V was pared by 6 bases and J by 5 bases, with 11 bases of the junction left unmatched. The CDR3 protein is CSVSNLAGDGDTQYF. Here the CDR3 DNA reads TGCAGCGTCTCGAATCTAGCGGGAGATGGAGATACGCAGTATTTT.

The chain uses TRBV7-8 and TRBJ1-5; TRBD1 matches 7 bases. V lost 10 bases to trimming and J lost 0 bases; unmatched junction nucleotides: 15. Germline V gene lookup returns CDR1 SGHVS and CDR2 FQNEAQ. The CDR3 sequence is 17 residues long. The DNA for the CDR3 is TGTGCCACCACATCTCGACAGGGCATAGGTAGCAATCAGCCCCAGCATTTT. It codes for CATTSRQGIGSNQPQHF.

The rearrangement uses TRBV6-5 and TRBJ2-2; D gene uncertain. Germline CDR1 and CDR2: MNHEY and SVGAGI. Deletions cut 0 bases from V and 6 bases from J, with 11 bases between. This CDR3 comprises 15 residues. The CDR3 loop reads CASSYSFGLPGELFF. For the CDR3, the DNA is TGTGCCAGCAGTTACTCGTTCGGTCTACCCGGGGAGCTGTTTTTT.

This chain joins TRBV18 and TRBJ2-7; no definite D call. V shed 2 bases and J shed 0 bases, with 8 bases lying between them. CDR3 length equals 14 residues. The germline gives CDR1 KGHSH, CDR2 LQKENI. CDR3 protein: CASSPVGSSYEQYV. As DNA, the CDR3 is TGTGCCAGCTCACCAGTCGGGTCCTCCTACGAGCAGTACGTC.

The chain employs TRBV29-1 and TRBJ1-2, with 8 bases fitting TRBD1. Germline V gene data show CDR1 as SQVTM and CDR2 as ANQGSEA. The CDR3 runs 13 residues. The V gene end was trimmed by 6 bases and the J gene end by 5 bases; junction bases not matched to a gene: 8. CDR3 sequence (DNA): TGCAGCGTCGATGACAGGGGCGAGTATGGCTACACCTTC. Its translation is CSVDDRGEYGYTF.

The chain uses TRBV5-1 and TRBJ2-5; D not certain. V gave up 2 bases and J gave up 3 bases, with 8 bases separating them. CDR3 length equals 13 residues. Looked up from germline, CDR1 is SGHRS and CDR2 is YFSETQ. The CDR3 coding sequence is TGCGCCAGCAGCTTTTTGCCGGAAGAGACCCAGTACTTC. Protein sequence: CASSFLPEETQYF.

The rearrangement joins TRBV19 to TRBJ2-1; 9 nucleotides align to TRBD1. Germline loops: CDR1 LNHDA, CDR2 SQIVND (reference sequence). V lost 10 bases to trimming and J lost 3 bases; unmatched junction nucleotides: 10. CDR3 size: 15 residues. This CDR3 is CATWAGTGNYNEQFF. The CDR3 DNA reads TGTGCCACCTGGGCCGGGACAGGGAACTACAATGAGCAGTTCTTC.

The chain recombines TRBV5-1 with TRBJ2-1; TRBD2 aligns across 10 bases. Germline-derived CDR1 and CDR2 are SGHRS and YFSETQ. Trimming removed 7 bases from V and 10 bases from J; junction bases left unmatched: 14. There are 15 residues in the CDR3. The CDR3 loop is CASAPTSGILREQFF. In nucleotides, the CDR3 is TGCGCCAGCGCCCCCACTAGCGGGATTTTAAGGGAGCAGTTCTTC.

The chain is built from TRBV5-4 and TRBJ1-6, with D tentatively TRBD1 (5 bases). Trimming took off 0 bases at V and 8 bases at J, with 12 bases between the two ends. The CDR3 consists of 15 residues. Germline CDR1 is SGHNT and CDR2 is YYREEE (reference sequence). The CDR3 DNA reads TGTGCCAGCAGCTTGGGGGCAGGGTGGGATTCACCCCTCCACTTT. Encoded protein: CASSLGAGWDSPLHF.

This clone has a handful of counts. The gene calls are TRBV18 and TRBJ2-1, with D uncertain. CDR1 and CDR2 from the germline V gene are KGHSH and LQKENI. The CDR3 covers 15 residues. The V end was cut by 3 bases, the J end by 8 bases, with 17 bases between. Written as DNA, the CDR3 is TGTGCCAGCTCACCCTCTAAGACCGACGCGGATGAGCAGTTCTTC. This codes for CASSPSKTDADEQFF.

This clone was detected only a few times. The chain has TRBV9 and TRBJ2-3; tentatively, D is TRBD1 (5 bases). This CDR3 has 15 amino acids. V lost 2 bases and J lost 8, with 18 bases in between. CDR1 and CDR2 (germline): SGDLS, YYNGEE. The CDR3 here is CASSVDAVFRATQYF. The CDR3 DNA reads as TGTGCCAGCAGCGTGGATGCAGTGTTCAGGGCTACGCAGTATTTT.

The chain recombines TRBV12-3 or TRBV12-4 with TRBJ2-7; weak D call: TRBD2 (5 bases). This CDR3 has 12 amino acids. Trimming left V 6 bases short and J 7 bases short, with 13 bases between. The CDR3 DNA follows: TGTGCCAGCAGCCCGACCCGAGGGGAGCAGTACGTC. This codes for CASSPTRGEQYV.

The chain employs TRBV19 and TRBJ2-1, with 10 bases fitting TRBD2. The CDR3 is 16 amino acids. V lost 5 bases, J lost 6 bases, and 10 bases stayed unmatched. Per the germline V gene, CDR1 is LNHDA and CDR2 is SQIVND (reference sequence). The CDR3 DNA reads TGTGCCAGTAGTCCGATGGGTAGCGGGAGGATCAATGAGCAGTTCTTC. Its translation is CASSPMGSGRINEQFF.

The chain employs TRBV5-1 and TRBJ1-1, with D possibly matching TRBD1 (6 bases). The germline V gene has CDR1 SGHRS and CDR2 YFSETQ. This CDR3 has 13 residues. The V end was cut by 3 bases, the J end by 5 bases, with 11 bases between. The chain's CDR3 is CASSSGDATEAFF. CDR3 coding DNA: TGCGCCAGCAGCTCAGGGGATGCGACTGAAGCTTTCTTT.

The V gene is TRBV5-4, the J gene TRBJ2-6; D is perhaps TRBD1 (6 bases). The CDR3 is 16 amino acids. V was pared by 0 bases and J by 2 bases, with 9 bases between. Looked up from germline, CDR1 is SGHNT and CDR2 is YYREEE (reference sequence). CDR3 sequence (DNA): TGTGCCAGCAGCTTGGAGACAGGTACTGGGGCCAACGTCCTGACTTTC. Protein: CASSLETGTGANVLTF.

V usage is TRBV19 and J usage is TRBJ2-3; 9 bases fit TRBD1. Per germline, CDR1 LNHDA and CDR2 SQIVND (reference sequence). The CDR3 spans 15 residues. Trimming took 1 base from V and 6 from J; bases not matched to a gene: 5. The CDR3 reads CASSIAGQGIDTQYF. The DNA for the CDR3 is TGTGCCAGTAGTATAGCGGGACAGGGTATTGATACGCAGTATTTT. Full variable domain (missing parts from reference TRBV19 and TRBJ2-3): DGGITQSPKYLFRKEGQNVTLSCEQNLNHDAMYWYRQDPGQGLRLIYYSQIVNDFQKGDIAEGYSVSREKKESFPLTVTSAQKNPTAFYLCASSIAGQGIDTQYFGPGTRLTVL.

This chain joins TRBV11-2 and TRBJ2-1, with 8 nucleotides matching TRBD2. The J segment lost 4 bases and the V segment lost 5 bases, leaving 7 bases of the junction unmatched. The CDR3 sequence is 15 residues long. Germline loops: CDR1 SGHAT, CDR2 FQNNGV. CDR3 loop: CASSTTSGPYNEQFF. CDR3 nucleotide sequence: TGTGCCAGCAGCACAACTAGCGGCCCTTACAATGAGCAGTTCTTC.

This clone was seen a few times. The chain carries TRBV19 and TRBJ1-5, with 9 bases aligning to TRBD1. Germline V gives CDR1 LNHDA, CDR2 SQIVND (reference sequence). The ends lost 7 bases at V and 4 bases at J; junction bases unmatched: 8. The CDR3 extends over 15 amino acids. The CDR3 reads CASKVQGAWNQPQHF. In nucleotides, the CDR3 is TGTGCCAGTAAGGTACAGGGGGCATGGAATCAGCCCCAGCATTTT.

Concerning this clone itself: The identical CDR3 is also encoded by other nucleotide sequences in the sample. The chain has TRBV15 and TRBJ2-7; weak D call: TRBD1 (6 bases). CDR3 length: 14 residues. The V end was cut by 0 bases, the J end by 2 bases, with 8 bases between. Germline values: CDR1 LNHNV, CDR2 YYDKDF (reference sequence). As DNA, the CDR3 is TGTGCCACCAGCAGAGATACAGGGACCTACGAGCAGTACTTC. It yields the protein CATSRDTGTYEQYF.

The CDR3, as DNA: TGTGCCAGTACCGAGAGCACGACTAGCACAGATACGCAGTATTTT. Translating gives CASTESTTSTDTQYF. V gene TRBV19 combines with J gene TRBJ2-3; D is uncertain. Looked up from germline, CDR1 is LNHDA and CDR2 is SQIVND (reference sequence). This CDR3 has 15 amino acids. Deletions cut 7 bases from V and 0 bases from J, with 14 bases between.

V is TRBV4-2 and J is TRBJ1-6; D might be TRBD1 (5 bases). CDR1 LGHNA and CDR2 YNFKEQ come from the germline V gene. Trimming pared 1 base from V and 10 bases from J, leaving 11 bases between. This CDR3 is built from 14 residues. This CDR3 reads CASSQVSKGSPLHF. CDR3 sequence (DNA): TGTGCCAGCAGCCAAGTCTCGAAGGGGTCACCCCTCCACTTT.

The rearrangement uses TRBV10-3 and TRBJ1-2, with D possibly matching TRBD1 (6 bases). Trimming took off 6 bases at V and 5 bases at J, with 13 bases between the two ends. The V gene's germline CDR1 is ENHRY and CDR2 SYGVKD. The CDR3 consists of 13 residues. CDR3 sequence (DNA): TGTGCCATCAGACCCGAGGGGGTTTATGGCTACACCTTC. It translates to CAIRPEGVYGYTF.

This chain connects TRBV23-1 to TRBJ1-2; 8 bases line up with TRBD1. TRBV23-1 is treated as an ORF (open reading frame) with a function not yet certain. CDR3 length: 17 residues. The V and J ends lost 4 bases and 7 bases, in that order; junction bases with no gene match: 17. CDR3 in DNA: TGCGCCAGCAGTCCCAACCACGGGGACAGGCATGTCTTTGGCTACACCTTC. It specifies CASSPNHGDRHVFGYTF.

The chain joins TRBV28 to TRBJ1-4; tentative D call: TRBD1 (5 bases). Per the germline V gene, CDR1 is MDHEN and CDR2 is SYDVKM. CDR3 length equals 14 residues. V lost 5 bases and J 3 bases, leaving 10 bases between the germline ends. The DNA of the CDR3 is TGTGCCAGCAGTCCCCCGGGGGCTAATGAAAAACTGTTTTTT. This translates into CASSPPGANEKLFF.

This clone was picked up one time. V is TRBV9 and J is TRBJ2-1; the D gene is possibly TRBD2 (6 bases). Germline CDR1 is SGDLS and CDR2 is YYNGEE. The CDR3 is made up of 17 amino acids. The germline V and J ends were trimmed by 0 bases and 4 bases, with 17 bases remaining between them. This CDR3 reads CASSVDGRLASYNEQFF. The DNA for the CDR3 is TGTGCCAGCAGCGTAGATGGCCGGCTAGCGTCTTACAATGAGCAGTTCTTC.